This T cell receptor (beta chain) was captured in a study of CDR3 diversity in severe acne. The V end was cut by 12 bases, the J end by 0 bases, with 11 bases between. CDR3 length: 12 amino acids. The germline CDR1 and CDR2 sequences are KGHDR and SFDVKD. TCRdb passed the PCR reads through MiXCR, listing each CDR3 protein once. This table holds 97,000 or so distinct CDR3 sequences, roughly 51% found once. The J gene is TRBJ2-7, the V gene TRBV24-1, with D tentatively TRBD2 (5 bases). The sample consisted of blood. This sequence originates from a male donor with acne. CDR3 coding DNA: TGTGCCGTAGCTAGCAGCTCCTACGAGCAGTACTTC. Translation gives CAVASSSYEQYF.